This T cell receptor beta chain is drawn from a study of patients with pleural tuberculosis. This clonotype was counted at least ten times. Germline V CDR1 and CDR2: LGHNA, YNFKEQ. The CDR3 is made up of 17 amino acids. Unmatched junction bases numbered 10, after V lost 1 base and J lost 1 base. TCRdb re-called the reads with MiXCR, one entry per CDR3 protein. The sample records 40,000 to 55,000 distinct CDR3 sequences, about 7.9% being singletons. This sequence originates from a human donor with pleural tuberculosis. The chain links TRBV4-2 to TRBJ2-7, with 7 bases aligning to TRBD2. CDR3 region: CASSQVLAGVLSYEQYV. CDR3 in DNA: TGTGCCAGCAGCCAAGTGTTGGCGGGAGTTTTATCCTACGAGCAGTACGTC.